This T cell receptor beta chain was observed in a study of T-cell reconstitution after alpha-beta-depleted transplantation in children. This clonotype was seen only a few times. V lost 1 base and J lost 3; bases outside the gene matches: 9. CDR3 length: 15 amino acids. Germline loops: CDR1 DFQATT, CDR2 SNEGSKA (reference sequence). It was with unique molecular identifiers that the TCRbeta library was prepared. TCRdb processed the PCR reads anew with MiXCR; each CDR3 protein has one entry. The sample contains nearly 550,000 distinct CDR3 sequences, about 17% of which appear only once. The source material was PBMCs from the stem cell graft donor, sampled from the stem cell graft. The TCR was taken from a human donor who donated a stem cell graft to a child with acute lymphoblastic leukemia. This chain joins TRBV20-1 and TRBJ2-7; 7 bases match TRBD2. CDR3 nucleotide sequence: TGCAGTGCTAGAGCGGGGCTAGCGGACATCTACGAGCAGTACTTC. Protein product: CSARAGLADIYEQYF.